This entry lists 16 T cell receptor beta chains sequenced from one sample in a study of T cell responses to AZD1222 COVID-19 vaccine. The assay was immunoSEQ multiplex PCR, and TCRdb's table has in-frame clones only and misses some. The sample holds about 140,000 clones; roughly 88% are singletons and the top ten take approximately 3.7%. The sequencing here drew on peripheral blood, taken on day 0 of AZD1222 vaccination. The receptor set was obtained from an adult in good health.

This sequence joins TRBV9 and TRBJ1-4; D is unresolved. The germline V gene has CDR1 SGDLS and CDR2 YYNGEE. V was pared by 0 bases and J by 7 bases, with 7 bases between. CDR3 length equals 13 residues. The CDR3 DNA sequence: TGTGCCAGCAGCGTAGTACAGCCTGAAAAACTGTTTTTT. It translates to CASSVVQPEKLFF.

This chain connects TRBV4-1 to TRBJ2-2; the D is unclear. The V gene's germline CDR1 is MGHRA and CDR2 YSYEKL. This CDR3 region has 14 residues. Trimming pared 4 bases from V and 6 bases from J, leaving 12 bases between. The DNA for the CDR3 is TGCGCCAGCAGCCGAGAAAACCTGGCCGGGGAGCTGTTTTTT. Amino acids: CASSRENLAGELFF.

This chain joins TRBV6-4 and TRBJ2-3, with TRBD2 identical over 9 bases. This CDR3 region has 13 residues. With 3 bases clipped from V and 7 bases from J, the junction kept 2 bases outside the gene matches. From germline, CDR1 is MRHNA and CDR2 SNTAGT. The CDR3, as DNA: TGTGCCAGCAGTGAGGCTAGCGGGAATACGCAGTATTTT. Its translation is CASSEASGNTQYF.

V and J are TRBV6-5 and TRBJ2-2; 11 nucleotides align to TRBD1. Germline trimming cut 2 bases from V and 7 bases from J; bases unmatched to any gene: 3. In germline, CDR1 is MNHEY, CDR2 SVGAGI. The CDR3 runs to 15 residues. The CDR3 DNA reads TGTGCCAGCAGTTACGCGGGACAGGGGGGCGGGGAGCTGTTTTTT. Translated, it gives CASSYAGQGGGELFF.

V usage is TRBV30 and J usage is TRBJ2-7; D might be TRBD1 or TRBD2, each matching 5 bases. The V gene lost 0 bases and the J gene lost 5 bases, with 11 bases spanning the gap. The length of the CDR3 is 13 residues. CDR1 and CDR2 from the germline V gene are GTSNPN and SVGIG (reference sequence). For the CDR3, the DNA is TGTGCCTGGAGTGTACTAGGGGCCGACGAGCAGTACTTC. Amino acid sequence: CAWSVLGADEQYF.

Only a few counts were recorded for this clone. This chain joins TRBV19 and TRBJ1-1; the D is unclear. V lost 3 bases to trimming and J lost 4 bases, with 12 bases between them. This CDR3 spans 14 amino acids. The germline CDR1 and CDR2 sequences are LNHDA and SQIVND (reference sequence). CDR3 sequence: CASSMANHGTEAFF. The CDR3 DNA is TGTGCCAGTAGTATGGCAAACCACGGCACTGAAGCTTTCTTT.

The chain uses TRBV10-1 and TRBJ1-1, with TRBD1 as a possible D gene (6 bases). The CDR3 extends over 16 amino acids. The germline V gene has CDR1 WNHNN and CDR2 SYGVQD (reference sequence). Trimming stripped 2 bases from V and 6 bases from J, with 19 bases between. The CDR3 DNA reads as TGCGCCAGCAGTGAGACCACAGGGAACCGGGGGGCTGAAGCTTTCTTT. Translating it yields CASSETTGNRGAEAFF.

The chain links TRBV9 to TRBJ1-3; D call uncertain. The germline V and J ends were trimmed by 3 bases and 8 bases, with 15 bases remaining between them. The CDR3 has 14 amino acids. From germline, CDR1 is SGDLS and CDR2 YYNGEE. This chain's CDR3 is CASSATSSLDTIYF. In DNA form, the CDR3 reads TGTGCCAGCAGCGCAACGTCGTCGTTAGACACCATATATTTT. Looking up the rest from reference TRBV9 and TRBJ1-3 gives the full variable domain: DSGVTQTPKHLITATGQRVTLRCSPRSGDLSVYWYQQSLDQGLQFLIQYYNGEERAKGNILERFSAQQFPDLHSELNLSSLELGDSALYFCASSATSSLDTIYFGEGSWLTVV.

The chain couples TRBV4-2 to TRBJ2-2, with D possibly called TRBD1 or TRBD2 (6 bases each). Germline V CDR1 and CDR2: LGHNA, YNFKEQ. The V end lost 1 base, the J end lost 7 bases, and 16 bases lay between the germline ends. The CDR3 spans 16 residues. CDR3 sequence (DNA): TGTGCCAGCAGCCAAGTCATGGGGGGCGCCGGCGGGGAGCTGTTTTTT. Translated: CASSQVMGGAGGELFF.

This CDR3 is CASNNPKETQYF. The CDR3 bases are TGTGCCAGCAACAACCCCAAGGAGACCCAGTACTTC. The chain has TRBV6-5 and TRBJ2-5; no reliable D call. CDR1 is MNHEY, CDR2 SVGAGI, per germline. The CDR3 consists of 12 residues. The V end lost 7 bases, the J end lost 5 bases, and 11 bases lay between the germline ends.

V and J are TRBV19 and TRBJ1-6, with 7 nucleotides matching TRBD1. The CDR3 totals 14 residues. V lost 5 bases, J lost 6 bases, and 4 bases stayed unmatched. The V gene's germline CDR1 is LNHDA and CDR2 SQIVND (reference sequence). The CDR3 bases are TGTGCCAGTAGTGTGGGACAGATTAATTCACCCCTCCACTTT. Protein sequence: CASSVGQINSPLHF.

The CDR3 DNA reads as TGCGCCAGCAGTGACACCAACAACATGAACACTGAAGCTTTCTTT. The encoded protein is CASSDTNNMNTEAFF. The rearrangement links TRBV10-2 to TRBJ1-1, with D uncertain. Germline V lookup: CDR1 WSHSY, CDR2 SAAADI. V dropped 3 bases and J dropped 0 bases, with 11 bases sitting between them. This CDR3 region has 15 residues.

The V call is TRBV20-1, the J call TRBJ2-7; D unclear. The CDR3 contains 9 residues. Germline V gene data show CDR1 as DFQATT and CDR2 as SNEGSKA (reference sequence). V lost 4 bases and J 6 bases, leaving 4 bases between the germline ends. CDR3 in amino acids: CSAIAEQYF. As DNA, the CDR3 is TGCAGTGCTATAGCCGAGCAGTACTTC.

Comments on this clone: This CDR3 is also generated by other DNA sequences in the sample. For the CDR3, the DNA is TGTGCCAGCTCACCACCCAGGGACAGGAACACTGAAGCTTTCTTT. This codes for CASSPPRDRNTEAFF. The chain uses TRBV18 and TRBJ1-1, with 7 bases matching TRBD1. Germline values: CDR1 KGHSH, CDR2 LQKENI. V lost 0 bases to trimming and J lost 1 base; unmatched junction nucleotides: 2. The CDR3 is made up of 15 amino acids.

The chain combines TRBV6-2 or TRBV6-3 with TRBJ1-5, with D possibly TRBD1 on 5 matching bases. The germline V gene has CDR1 MNHEY and CDR2 SVGEGT. The CDR3 contains 11 residues. V lost 6 bases to trimming and J lost 9 bases, with 9 bases between them. CDR3 DNA: TGTGCCAGCAGCTCGGGGGGGCCCCAGCATTTT. This encodes CASSSGGPQHF.

J is TRBJ2-1 and V is TRBV5-1; 7 nucleotides match TRBD2. CDR3 length: 14 residues. V shed 2 bases, J shed 6 bases, and the junction held 5 bases outside the gene matches. Germline values: CDR1 SGHRS, CDR2 YFSETQ. Here the CDR3 reads CASSLMTSRNEQFF. The DNA for the CDR3 is TGCGCCAGCAGCTTAATGACTAGCCGCAATGAGCAGTTCTTC.